A selection of T cell receptor beta chains follows, all from one sample in a study of blood T cell repertoires in COVID-19. The repertoire was sequenced with immunoSEQ multiplex PCR; TCRdb's copy has only in-frame clones and lacks some. The sample consists of 86,000 or so clones, around 92% of them appearing once. Sequences were obtained from peripheral blood. The source is a woman in her forties or fifties in a cohort sampled during active COVID-19. Both conserved end residues are trimmed from each CDR3. The order of the fields is V gene, CDR3 protein.

TRBV6-5 | ASSRDRGTRGYT
TRBV5-4 | ASKREASYEQY
TRBV11-2 | ASSLMQEGPEQF
TRBV19 | ASSGETGGTYEQY
TRBV2 | ASRMGQGYQPQH
TRBV7-2 | ASRPTGGAAGELF
TRBV7-9 | ASSLGSPLH
TRBV18 | ASSPPSRVQETQY
TRBV11-3 | ASSPISGRIAEQY
TRBV14 | ASSQVPGGEAF
TRBV4-1 | ASSQDITGRGSGGYT
TRBV6-6 | ASSSSSGTPYNEQF
TRBV5-5 | ASTLLGGRGLGDTQY
TRBV9 | ASSVAGQGWDEQF
TRBV4-2 | ASSPNVGGGNEKLF
TRBV7-9 | ASSNRVPNSGTDTQY
TRBV4-2 | ASSTLPPGTGANVLT